This T cell receptor beta chain originates from a study of cytomegalovirus exposure and HLA in healthy donors. Germline V lookup: CDR1 SGHDN, CDR2 FVKESK. V was pared by 4 bases and J by 2 bases, with 3 bases of the junction left unmatched. CDR3 length: 14 amino acids. PCR was performed using 60 Vbeta and 13 Jbeta primers. Clones were read by immunoSEQ multiplex PCR, and TCRdb kept only the in-frame ones, dropping some. The sample yields around 150,000 clones, around 75% seen once. Study results and caveats: In a later analysis, at a false discovery rate of 0.05, roughly 16,000 TCR beta sequences matched HLA alleles.

Note on this clone: What it binds is not known.

The specimen was PBMCs. The rearrangement joins TRBV14 to TRBJ1-2, with 8 bases aligning to TRBD1. This clonotype was sampled from a woman aged 40 to 50 in good health and CMV-seronegative. The CDR3 region has the DNA TGTGCCAGCAGCCCATCAGGGGGCAACTATGGCTACACCTTC. As protein: CASSPSGGNYGYTF.